The present T cell receptor beta chain was sequenced within a study of regulatory T cells. Study-level points and caveats: Hydrophobic residues at CDR3 positions 6 and 7 were enriched in conventional CD4+ T cells of CD3G-deficient patients. In patients, unique TRB V-J pairs were restricted and V/J usage skewed, especially in Tregs.

V was pared by 3 bases and J by 8 bases, with 9 bases between. The CDR3 is 12 amino acids. CDR1 and CDR2 from the germline V gene are SGHVS and FQNEAQ. The primer mix had 52 TRBV and 13 TRBJ primers. Assay: immunoSEQ multiplex PCR; the TCRdb copy retains only in-frame clones and omits some. The sample lists 32,000 or so clones; 92% were seen once. Patients aged 2 to 39 years had fewer naive and more memory CD4+ and CD8+ T cells. CD4+ cells were sorted into CD25-high CD127-low regulatory cells and CD25-low CD127-high conventional cells. Regarding this clone: The target antigen is unknown.

The chain has TRBV7-8 and TRBJ2-3; D perhaps matches TRBD2 (6 bases). The sample comprised conventional CD4+ T cells sorted from blood. The receptor was derived from a person under 30 with CD3G deficiency. The CDR3 nucleotides are TGTGCCAGCAGCTTCCCCGGGGGTACGCAGTATTTT. This gives the protein CASSFPGGTQYF.